These 28 T cell receptor beta chains were sequenced from one sample in a study of OX40 agonist ivuxolimab in advanced cancers. Clones were read by immunoSEQ multiplex PCR, and TCRdb kept only the in-frame ones, dropping some. The sample lists 99,000 or so clones; about four fifths were seen once. The sample consisted of CD4+ or CD8+ T cells sorted from blood, taken in a trial of the OX40 agonist ivuxolimab. The source is an adult with an advanced solid tumor such as melanoma, head and neck, liver or kidney cancer.

The chain employs TRBV15 and TRBJ1-1; 7 nucleotides agree with TRBD1. This CDR3 spans 13 amino acids. With V trimmed by 2 bases and J by 11 bases, 8 bases remained unmatched. Germline loops: CDR1 LNHNV, CDR2 YYDKDF (reference sequence). The DNA of the CDR3 is TGTGCCACCAGCAGACCCCAGGGGGGTGGGGCTTTCTTT. Translation gives CATSRPQGGGAFF.

This rearrangement joins TRBV9 to TRBJ2-3, with TRBD2 as a possible D gene (6 bases). CDR3 length: 17 amino acids. V lost 0 bases to trimming and J lost 0 bases, with 14 bases between them. Germline CDR1 and CDR2: SGDLS and YYNGEE. The CDR3 loop reads CASSVGSGLLSTDTQYF. CDR3 sequence (DNA): TGTGCCAGCAGCGTAGGGAGCGGACTACTTAGCACAGATACGCAGTATTTT.

V usage is TRBV4-3 and J usage is TRBJ1-1, with D perhaps TRBD1 (5 bases). CDR1 and CDR2 (germline): LGHNA, YSLEER. The CDR3 runs 15 residues. The V end lost 4 bases, the J end lost 1 base, and 13 bases lay between the germline ends. CDR3 region: CASSLSPDRNTEAFF. The CDR3 coding sequence is TGCGCCAGCAGCCTCTCCCCAGACAGGAACACTGAAGCTTTCTTT.

This clone was picked up one time. This sequence joins TRBV30 and TRBJ2-5, with 8 bases lining up with TRBD1. Germline values: CDR1 GTSNPN, CDR2 SVGIG (reference sequence). V lost 6 bases, J lost 4 bases, and 7 bases stayed unmatched. This CDR3 has 13 amino acids. CDR3 sequence reads: CACPGQGGETQYF. In nucleotides, the CDR3 is TGTGCCTGCCCCGGACAGGGCGGAGAGACCCAGTACTTC.

J is TRBJ1-4 and V is TRBV5-6; TRBD1 is a possible D gene (5 bases). V was cut by 1 base and J by 6 bases, with 13 bases left in between. The CDR3 has 15 residues. The germline V gene has CDR1 SGHDT and CDR2 YYEEEE. CDR3 amino acids: CASSLNVGVYEKLFF. In nucleotides, the CDR3 is TGTGCCAGCAGCTTGAATGTGGGGGTATATGAAAAACTGTTTTTT.

This clone was seen only a few times. The gene calls are TRBV11-1 and TRBJ1-1; tentatively, D is TRBD1 (6 bases). The CDR3 length is 14 residues. The V end lost 5 bases, the J end lost 4 bases, and 14 bases lay between the germline ends. CDR1 and CDR2 from the germline V gene are SGHAT and FQDESV (reference sequence). CDR3 residues: CASSIGGGSTEAFF. CDR3 in DNA: TGTGCCAGCAGCATAGGGGGGGGCTCCACTGAAGCTTTCTTT.

In its sample, this clone was seen once. Mismatch with germline at one junction end may stem from a read error. The gene calls are TRBV6-6 and TRBJ2-7, with D perhaps matching TRBD2 (5 bases). Germline V lookup: CDR1 MNHNY, CDR2 SVGAGI (reference sequence). The CDR3 spans 15 residues. The CDR3 coding sequence is TGTGCCATCAGTGGAAAAGGGCCGACACCGGGGGAGCAGTACTTC. Protein: CAISGKGPTPGEQYF.

The CDR3 loop reads CSASLGLVEFF. The CDR3 bases are TGCAGTGCTAGTCTCGGGCTGGTGGAGTTCTTC. The chain has TRBV20-1 and TRBJ2-1, with D unresolved. The CDR3 length is 11 residues. Germline CDR1 is DFQATT and CDR2 is SNEGSKA (reference sequence). The V and J ends lost 3 bases and 14 bases respectively, with 14 bases between them.

The chain carries TRBV6-1 and TRBJ2-7; D may be TRBD2 (6 bases). CDR1 MNHNS and CDR2 SASEGT come from the germline V gene. This CDR3 contains 14 residues. The V end lost 1 base, the J end lost 3 bases, and 10 bases lay between the germline ends. In nucleotides, the CDR3 is TGTGCCAGCAGTGAAGGGGGACTGAACTACGAGCAGTACTTC. Translation: CASSEGGLNYEQYF.

The CDR3 DNA is TGTGCCAGCAGTAGGACTAGCGGGGGGCCGTCCCGCGAGCAGTTCTTC. Amino acids: CASSRTSGGPSREQFF. The V and J genes are TRBV5-6 and TRBJ2-1; 14 nucleotides line up with TRBD2. Losses at the gene ends were 5 bases for V and 10 bases for J; bases not matched to a gene: 11. The CDR3 length is 16 residues. Germline CDR1 reads SGHDT; CDR2 reads YYEEEE. Full variable domain (outside the CDR3, taken from reference TRBV5-6 and TRBJ2-1): DAGVTQSPTHLIKTRGQQVTLRCSPKSGHDTVSWYQQALGQGPQFIFQYYEEEERQRGNFPDRFSGHQFPNYSSELNVNALLLGDSALYLCASSRTSGGPSREQFFGPGTRLTVL.

In DNA form, the CDR3 reads TGTGCCAGCAAGGGATACGGGGGGGCCGCGAATGAGCAGTTCTTC. As protein: CASKGYGGAANEQFF. The J gene is TRBJ2-1, the V gene TRBV7-9; the match to TRBD2 covers 8 bases. Germline loops: CDR1 SEHNR, CDR2 FQNEAQ (reference sequence). V lost 7 bases, J lost 7 bases, and 12 bases stayed unmatched. The CDR3 has 15 residues.

The chain carries TRBV2 and TRBJ2-1; 7 bases line up with TRBD1. Germline V gene lookup returns CDR1 SNHLY and CDR2 FYNNEI. Trimming removed 10 bases from V and 6 bases from J; junction bases left unmatched: 6. The CDR3 runs 12 residues. This CDR3 reads CAIPTGSNEQFF. In nucleotides, the CDR3 is TGTGCCATTCCGACAGGGAGCAATGAGCAGTTCTTC.

The chain uses TRBV7-2 and TRBJ1-4; tentatively, D is TRBD1 (6 bases). Germline CDR1 reads SGHTA; CDR2 reads FQGNSA. This CDR3 contains 14 residues. The V gene lost 0 bases and the J gene lost 7 bases, with 9 bases spanning the gap. The CDR3 protein is CASSLARGFEKLFF. The CDR3 DNA sequence: TGTGCCAGCAGCTTAGCGAGGGGGTTTGAAAAACTGTTTTTT.

This chain uses TRBV12-5 with TRBJ2-3; TRBD1 or TRBD2 may be the D gene (7 bases each). The CDR3 totals 14 residues. Germline V CDR1 and CDR2: LGHNT, FRNRAP. V lost 6 bases, J lost 4 bases, and 14 bases lay in between. The CDR3 reads CASGPGGEADTQYF. The CDR3 DNA reads TGTGCTAGTGGCCCAGGGGGGGAGGCAGATACGCAGTATTTT. Filled out from reference TRBV12-5 and TRBJ2-3, the complete variable domain reads DARVTQTPRHKVTEMGQEVTMRCQPILGHNTVFWYRQTMMQGLELLAYFRNRAPLDDSGMPKDRFSAEMPDATLATLKIQPSEPRDSAVYFCASGPGGEADTQYFGPGTRLTVL.

This chain links TRBV6-4 with TRBJ2-1; 13 positions match TRBD2. The CDR3 length is 15 residues. V was pared by 5 bases and J by 4 bases, with 2 bases of the junction left unmatched. Germline loops: CDR1 MRHNA, CDR2 SNTAGT. CDR3: CASSSTSGRYNEQFF. In DNA form, the CDR3 reads TGTGCCAGCAGTTCGACTAGCGGGAGGTACAATGAGCAGTTCTTC.

The rearrangement links TRBV9 to TRBJ1-1, with no clear D. Germline CDR1 is SGDLS and CDR2 is YYNGEE. This CDR3 is built from 16 residues. V shed 0 bases and J shed 3 bases, with 15 bases lying between them. For the CDR3, the DNA is TGTGCCAGCAGCGTAGGCAGGAGCCCCGGGGACACTGAAGCTTTCTTT. Protein product: CASSVGRSPGDTEAFF.

In its sample, this clone was seen a few times. V gene TRBV19 combines with J gene TRBJ2-1, with 13 bases fitting TRBD2. The V gene's germline CDR1 is LNHDA and CDR2 SQIVND (reference sequence). V dropped 9 bases and J dropped 8; count of bases not matched to a gene: 10. The CDR3 loop spans 15 amino acids. For the CDR3, the DNA is TGTGCCAGCAGATCACTAGCGGGAGGGAGGGATGAGCAGTTCTTC. This gives the protein CASRSLAGGRDEQFF.

V is TRBV25-1 and J is TRBJ1-1; perhaps TRBD1 as D (6 bases). Trimming left V 3 bases short and J 4 bases short, with 12 bases between. This CDR3 is 14 amino acids long. CDR1 and CDR2 (germline): MGHDK, SYGVNS. Here the CDR3 DNA reads TGTGCCAGCAGTGATCCGGGGGCTTTCACTGAAGCTTTCTTT. It is translated as CASSDPGAFTEAFF.

The rearrangement joins TRBV11-2 to TRBJ1-4; no clear D gene. Germline V gene data show CDR1 as SGHAT and CDR2 as FQNNGV. CDR3 size: 15 residues. Trimming shortened V by 1 base and J by 3 bases, and 9 bases separated the two germline ends. In DNA, the CDR3 is TGTGCCAGCAGCTTAGGAGTTGGAGCTAATGAAAAACTGTTTTTT. Its translation is CASSLGVGANEKLFF.

J is TRBJ2-7 and V is TRBV5-1; a weak D match, TRBD1 (6 bases). Trimming removed 1 base at V and 0 bases at J, with 14 bases between. The CDR3 loop spans 16 amino acids. Per germline, CDR1 SGHRS and CDR2 YFSETQ. CDR3 protein: CASSLITGTSSYEQYF. For the CDR3, the DNA is TGCGCCAGCAGCTTGATAACAGGGACGAGCTCCTACGAGCAGTACTTC.

CDR3 sequence (DNA): TGTGCCACCAGCAGGCCCCATAAGGGGGGCGCGGGCTATGGCTACACCTTC. Translated: CATSRPHKGGAGYGYTF. The chain uses TRBV15 and TRBJ1-2; TRBD1 might be the D (6 bases). The CDR3 sequence is 17 residues long. Germline V gene data show CDR1 as LNHNV and CDR2 as YYDKDF (reference sequence). V shed 3 bases and J shed 4 bases, with 21 bases lying between them. The variable domain in full, completed from reference TRBV15 and TRBJ1-2, reads DAMVIQNPRYQVTQFGKPVTLSCSQTLNHNVMYWYQQKSSQAPKLLFHYYDKDFNNEADTPDNFQSRRPNTSFCFLDIRSPGLGDTAMYLCATSRPHKGGAGYGYTFGSGTRLTVV.

This clone has a single count. V is TRBV5-1 and J is TRBJ2-2; the match to TRBD2 covers 15 bases. The V gene's germline CDR1 is SGHRS and CDR2 YFSETQ. The ends lost 3 bases at V and 0 bases at J; junction bases unmatched: 6. The CDR3 consists of 19 residues. The CDR3 DNA sequence: TGCGCCAGCAGCTACGGGACTAGCGGGGGGAGCGCGAACACCGGGGAGCTGTTTTTT. Its protein is CASSYGTSGGSANTGELFF.

This chain joins TRBV19 and TRBJ2-7; no reliable D call. Trimming removed 5 bases from V and 7 bases from J, with 9 bases in between. This CDR3 has 11 residues. The V gene's germline CDR1 is LNHDA and CDR2 SQIVND (reference sequence). The CDR3: CASSGVSEQYF. In DNA, the CDR3 is TGTGCCAGTAGTGGGGTTTCTGAGCAGTACTTC.

The CDR3 DNA reads as TGCGCCAGCAGCTTGAAACAGGCGAATGAAAAACTGTTTTTT. Translated, it gives CASSLKQANEKLFF. This chain connects TRBV5-1 to TRBJ1-4; D is possibly TRBD1 (5 bases). Looked up from germline, CDR1 is SGHRS and CDR2 is YFSETQ. The length of the CDR3 is 14 residues. V shed 1 base and J shed 5 bases, with 9 bases lying between them.

This sequence joins TRBV19 and TRBJ2-7, with 9 bases identical to TRBD2. Germline lookup yields CDR1 LNHDA and CDR2 SQIVND (reference sequence). CDR3 length equals 14 residues. Unmatched junction bases numbered 5, after V lost 5 bases and J lost 3 bases. The CDR3 nucleotides are TGTGCCAGTAGTCCCCGGCGGGGGGGCTACGAGCAGTACTTC. As protein: CASSPRRGGYEQYF.

The DNA of the CDR3 is TGTGCCAGCAGCCCGGGACCTGGTTACTCTGGAAACACCATATATTTT. Translating gives CASSPGPGYSGNTIYF. The chain employs TRBV7-9 and TRBJ1-3; a possible D gene is TRBD1 (5 bases). Deletions cut 5 bases from V and 0 bases from J, with 14 bases between. CDR1 is SEHNR, CDR2 FQNEAQ, per germline (reference sequence). CDR3 length: 16 residues. Drawing the rest from reference TRBV7-9 and TRBJ1-3, the complete variable domain is DTGVSQNPRHKITKRGQNVTFRCDPISEHNRLYWYRQTLGQGPEFLTYFQNEAQLEKSRLLSDRFSAERPKGSFSTLEIQRTEQGDSAMYLCASSPGPGYSGNTIYFGEGSWLTVV.

This rearrangement joins TRBV5-1 to TRBJ1-2; D may be TRBD1 (5 bases). V was cut by 0 bases and J by 8 bases, with 11 bases left in between. This CDR3 is built from 13 residues. Looked up from germline, CDR1 is SGHRS and CDR2 is YFSETQ. The DNA for the CDR3 is TGCGCCAGCAGCTTGGGCAGGGACGGGGGCTACACCTTC. This codes for CASSLGRDGGYTF.

V gene TRBV10-1 combines with J gene TRBJ1-4; no reliable D call. The germline V and J ends were trimmed by 4 bases and 7 bases, with 16 bases remaining between them. The CDR3 has 15 amino acids. CDR1 and CDR2 (germline): WNHNN, SYGVQD (reference sequence). The CDR3 sequence is CASSVGNGGIEKLFF. The CDR3 DNA reads TGCGCCAGCAGTGTGGGGAATGGAGGGATTGAAAAACTGTTTTTT.